This TCR beta chain was identified in a study of spatial heterogeneity in lung cancer. Study-wide context: Sequencing consistently turned up more beta-chain sequences than alpha-chain sequences. For the average unique TCR and UMI combination, more than 8.5 occurrences appeared in raw reads.

This clonotype was seen ten or more times. V lost 3 bases, J lost 10 bases, and 7 bases stayed unmatched. Germline lookup yields CDR1 DFQATT and CDR2 SNEGSKA (reference sequence). The CDR3 loop spans 12 amino acids. Using its own MiXCR run on the 5' RACE reads, TCRdb lists one record per CDR3 protein. The repertoire holds roughly 38,000 distinct CDR3 sequences, with over 9.5% as singletons. Documented time point: blood at routine non-recurrence follow-up after resection. Unsorted tumor, nontumor lung tissue or cryopreserved PBMC supplied the whole RNA. This sequence joins TRBV20-1 and TRBJ1-1, with 8 positions matching TRBD1. The TCR was taken from a female donor with early-stage non-small cell lung cancer. Specimen: PBMCs, collected at follow-up. CDR3 sequence reads: CSARGGQGPAFF. DNA for the CDR3: TGCAGTGCTAGGGGCGGACAGGGTCCAGCTTTCTTT.